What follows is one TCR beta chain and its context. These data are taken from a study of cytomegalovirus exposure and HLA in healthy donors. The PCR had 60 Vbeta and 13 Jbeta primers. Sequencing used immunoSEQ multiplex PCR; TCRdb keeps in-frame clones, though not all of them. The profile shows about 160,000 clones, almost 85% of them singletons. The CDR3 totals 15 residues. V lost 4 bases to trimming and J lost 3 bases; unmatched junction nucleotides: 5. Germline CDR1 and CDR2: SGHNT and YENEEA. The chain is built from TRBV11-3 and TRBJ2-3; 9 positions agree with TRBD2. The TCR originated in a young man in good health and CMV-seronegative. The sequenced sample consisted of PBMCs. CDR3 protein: CASSSYTSGTDTQYF. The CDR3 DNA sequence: TGTGCCAGCAGCTCCTATACTAGCGGGACAGATACGCAGTATTTT. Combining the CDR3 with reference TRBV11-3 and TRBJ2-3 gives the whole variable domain EAGVVQSPRYKIIEKKQPVAFWCNPISGHNTLYWYLQNLGQGPELLIRYENEEAVDDSQLPKDRFSAERLKGVDSTLKIQPAELGDSAVYLCASSSYTSGTDTQYFGPGTRLTVL.